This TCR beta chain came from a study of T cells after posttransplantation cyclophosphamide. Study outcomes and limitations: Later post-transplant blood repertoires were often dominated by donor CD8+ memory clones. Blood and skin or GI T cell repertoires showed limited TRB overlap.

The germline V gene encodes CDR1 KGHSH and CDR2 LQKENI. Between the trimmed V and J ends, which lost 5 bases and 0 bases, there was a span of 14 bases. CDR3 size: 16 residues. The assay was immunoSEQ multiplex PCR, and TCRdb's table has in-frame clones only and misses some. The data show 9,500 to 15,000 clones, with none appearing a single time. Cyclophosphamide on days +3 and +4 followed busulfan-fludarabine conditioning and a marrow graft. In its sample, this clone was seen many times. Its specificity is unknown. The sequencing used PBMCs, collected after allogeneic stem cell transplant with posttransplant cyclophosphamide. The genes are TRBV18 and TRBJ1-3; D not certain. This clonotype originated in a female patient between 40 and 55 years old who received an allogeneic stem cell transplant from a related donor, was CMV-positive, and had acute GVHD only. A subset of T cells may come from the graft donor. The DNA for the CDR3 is TGTGCCAGCTCAATAAAACCCGGGTCCTCTGGAAACACCATATATTTT. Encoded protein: CASSIKPGSSGNTIYF.